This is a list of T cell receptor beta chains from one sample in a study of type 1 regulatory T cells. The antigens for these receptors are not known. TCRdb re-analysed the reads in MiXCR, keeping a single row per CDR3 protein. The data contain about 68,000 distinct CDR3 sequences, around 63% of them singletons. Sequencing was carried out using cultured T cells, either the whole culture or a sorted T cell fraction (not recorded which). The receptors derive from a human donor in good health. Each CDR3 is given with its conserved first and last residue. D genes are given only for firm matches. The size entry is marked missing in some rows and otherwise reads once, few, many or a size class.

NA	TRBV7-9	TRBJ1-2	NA	CASSSDTGQRGYGYTF	TGTGCCAGCAGCTCCGACACGGGACAACGGGGTTATGGCTACACCTTC
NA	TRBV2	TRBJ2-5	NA	CASNQNLQETQYF	TGTGCCAGCAACCAGAACCTACAAGAGACCCAGTACTTC
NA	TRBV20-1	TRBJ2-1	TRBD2	CSANKPGLPVTNEQFF	TGCAGTGCTAACAAGCCGGGACTACCTGTCACCAATGAGCAGTTCTTC
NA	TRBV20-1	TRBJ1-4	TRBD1	CSARDLDRGANEKLFF	TGCAGTGCTAGAGATCTCGACAGGGGCGCTAATGAAAAACTGTTTTTT
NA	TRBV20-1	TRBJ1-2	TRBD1	CSASPGQGYGYTF	TGCAGTGCTAGCCCGGGACAGGGCTATGGCTACACCTTC
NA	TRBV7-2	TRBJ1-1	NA	CASSLQGRGRNTEAFF	TGTGCCAGCAGCTTACAGGGGAGGGGGAGGAACACTGAAGCTTTCTTT
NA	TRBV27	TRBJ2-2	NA	CASGGYGGTGELFF	TGTGCCAGCGGAGGTTATGGTGGCACCGGGGAGCTGTTTTTT
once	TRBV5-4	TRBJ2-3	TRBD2	CASSFSGRLTDTQYF	TGTGCCAGCAGCTTCAGCGGGAGGCTCACAGATACGCAGTATTTT
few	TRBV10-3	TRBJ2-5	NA	CAISERGAQETQYF	TGTGCCATCAGTGAGCGGGGGGCCCAAGAGACCCAGTACTTC
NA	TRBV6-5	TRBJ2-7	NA	CASRAAGSAEQYF	TGTGCCTCACGCGCGGCAGGGTCGGCCGAGCAGTACTTC
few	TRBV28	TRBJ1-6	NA	CASSRSGSPLHF	TGTGCCAGCAGTCGATCAGGGTCTCCCCTCCACTTT
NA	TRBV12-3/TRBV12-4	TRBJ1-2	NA	CASSFGDMGGYTF	TGTGCCAGCAGTTTCGGGGACATGGGTGGCTACACCTTC
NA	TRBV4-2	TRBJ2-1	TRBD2	CASSQGLLLAGANEQFF	TGTGCCAGCAGCCAAGGTTTGTTACTAGCGGGTGCCAATGAGCAGTTCTTC
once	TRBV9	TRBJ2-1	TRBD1	CASSAKEDRAPSSYNEQFF	TGTGCCAGCAGCGCCAAGGAGGACAGGGCCCCTAGCTCCTACAATGAGCAGTTCTTC
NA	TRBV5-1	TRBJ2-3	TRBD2	CASSLASSGRQDTQYF	TGCGCCAGCAGCTTGGCCTCCAGCGGGAGACAAGATACGCAGTATTTT
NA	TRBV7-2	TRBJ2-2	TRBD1	CASSRDRAPGELFF	TGTGCCAGCAGCAGAGACAGGGCCCCCGGGGAGCTGTTTTTT
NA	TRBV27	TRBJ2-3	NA	CASSLAGHTDTQYF	TGTGCCAGCAGTTTAGCGGGACACACAGATACGCAGTATTTT
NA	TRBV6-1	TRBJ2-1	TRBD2	CASSLAGSSYNEQFF	TGTGCCAGCAGCTTAGCGGGGAGCTCCTACAATGAGCAGTTCTTC
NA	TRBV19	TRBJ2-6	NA	CASSSGANVLTF	TGTGCCAGTTCCTCTGGGGCCAACGTCCTGACTTTC
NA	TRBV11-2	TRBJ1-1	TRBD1	CASSRTGPTEAFF	TGTGCCAGCAGCCGGACAGGCCCCACTGAAGCTTTCTTT
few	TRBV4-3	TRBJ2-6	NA	CASSPSLLSGANVLTF	TGCGCCAGCAGCCCTAGCCTTCTCTCTGGGGCCAACGTCCTGACTTTC
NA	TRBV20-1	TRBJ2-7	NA	CSARDLVGQVYEQYF	TGCAGTGCTAGAGATCTGGTTGGGCAGGTGTACGAGCAGTACTTC
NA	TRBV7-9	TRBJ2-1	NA	CASSLNPSEYNEQFF	TGTGCCAGCAGCTTAAACCCCTCCGAATACAATGAGCAGTTCTTC
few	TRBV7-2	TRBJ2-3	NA	CASSLYRGGVDTQYF	TGTGCCAGCAGCTTGTACCGCGGAGGAGTAGATACGCAGTATTTT
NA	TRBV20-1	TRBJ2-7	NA	CSAEWGVTDEQYF	TGCAGTGCCGAGTGGGGGGTGACTGACGAGCAGTACTTC
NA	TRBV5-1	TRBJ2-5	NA	CASSLTLQETQYF	TGCGCCAGCAGCTTGACCCTCCAAGAGACCCAGTACTTC
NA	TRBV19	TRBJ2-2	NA	CASSKQGGELFF	TGTGCCAGTAGTAAACAGGGCGGGGAGCTGTTTTTT
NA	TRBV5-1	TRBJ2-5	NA	CASSSGDLESQYF	TGCGCCAGCAGCTCTGGGGACTTGGAGTCCCAGTACTTC
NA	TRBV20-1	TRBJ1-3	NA	CSAREYGNTVYF	TGCAGTGCCCGGGAGTATGGAAACACCGTATATTTT
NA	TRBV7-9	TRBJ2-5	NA	CASIMAGSPETQYF	TGTGCCAGCATCATGGCGGGCAGTCCGGAGACCCAGTACTTC
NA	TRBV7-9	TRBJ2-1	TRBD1	CASSRQGAAQEQFF	TGTGCCAGCAGCCGACAGGGGGCCGCCCAAGAGCAGTTCTTC
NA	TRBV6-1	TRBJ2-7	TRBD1	CASNPSSGTGAYEQYF	TGTGCCAGCAACCCCAGCTCTGGGACAGGGGCCTACGAGCAGTACTTC
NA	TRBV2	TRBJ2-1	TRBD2	CASSGSGSIYNEQFF	TGTGCCAGCAGTGGTAGCGGGAGTATTTACAATGAGCAGTTCTTC
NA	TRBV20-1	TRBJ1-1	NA	CSAAREAGMNTEAFF	TGCAGTGCTGCCCGGGAGGCGGGAATGAACACTGAAGCTTTCTTT
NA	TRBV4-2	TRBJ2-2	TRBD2	CASSQEISGITGELFF	TGTGCCAGCAGCCAAGAGATTAGCGGGATCACCGGGGAGCTGTTTTTT
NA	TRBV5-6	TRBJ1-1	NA	CASSWLSGEGEAFF	TGTGCCAGCAGTTGGTTATCAGGGGAGGGTGAAGCTTTCTTT
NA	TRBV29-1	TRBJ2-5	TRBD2	CSAAASGTSSGETQYF	TGCAGCGCCGCCGCTTCCGGGACTAGCTCAGGAGAGACCCAGTACTTC
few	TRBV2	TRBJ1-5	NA	CASHRDTTQPQHF	TGTGCCAGTCACCGGGACACTACTCAGCCCCAGCATTTT
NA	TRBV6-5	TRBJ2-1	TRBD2	CASKALAGGRDEQFF	TGTGCCAGCAAAGCCCTAGCGGGAGGTCGCGATGAGCAGTTCTTC
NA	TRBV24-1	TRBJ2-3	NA	CATSTDTRGYTDTQYF	TGTGCCACCAGTACAGATACGCGGGGATACACAGATACGCAGTATTTT
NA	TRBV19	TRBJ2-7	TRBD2	CASRAAGVPYEQYF	TGTGCCAGTAGGGCAGCGGGAGTTCCCTACGAGCAGTACTTC
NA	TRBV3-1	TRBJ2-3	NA	CASSPAGRGDTQYF	TGTGCCAGCAGCCCGGCAGGGCGTGGAGATACGCAGTATTTT
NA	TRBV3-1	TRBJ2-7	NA	CASSHRHLTYEQYF	TGTGCCAGCAGCCACAGGCATCTGACCTACGAGCAGTACTTC
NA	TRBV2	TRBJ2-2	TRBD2	CASKRTSGNTGELFF	TGTGCCAGCAAACGGACTAGCGGAAACACCGGGGAGCTGTTTTTT
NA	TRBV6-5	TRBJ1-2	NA	CASSRDMDHYGYTF	TGTGCCAGCAGCCGGGACATGGATCACTATGGCTACACCTTC
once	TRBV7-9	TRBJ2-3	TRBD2	CASSSGLAAGTQYF	TGTGCCAGCAGCTCGGGACTAGCGGCTGGTACGCAGTATTTT
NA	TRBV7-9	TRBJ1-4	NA	CASATAGHEKLFF	TGTGCCAGCGCTACGGCAGGGCATGAAAAACTGTTTTTT
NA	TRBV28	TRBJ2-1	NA	CASRRTEPNEQFF	TGTGCCAGCAGAAGGACGGAACCTAATGAGCAGTTCTTC
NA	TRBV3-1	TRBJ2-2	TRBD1	CASSLGTASTGELFF	TGTGCCAGCAGCCTCGGGACAGCGAGCACCGGGGAGCTGTTTTTT
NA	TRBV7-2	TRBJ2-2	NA	CASSRTPYTGELFF	TGTGCCAGCAGTCGGACTCCCTACACCGGGGAGCTGTTTTTT
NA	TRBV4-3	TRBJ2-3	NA	CASSQGAGFTDTQYF	TGCGCCAGCAGCCAAGGGGCAGGGTTCACAGATACGCAGTATTTT
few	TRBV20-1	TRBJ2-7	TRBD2	CSAPPPVGTSGPYEQYF	TGCAGTGCACCGCCCCCCGTCGGGACTAGCGGTCCCTACGAGCAGTACTTC